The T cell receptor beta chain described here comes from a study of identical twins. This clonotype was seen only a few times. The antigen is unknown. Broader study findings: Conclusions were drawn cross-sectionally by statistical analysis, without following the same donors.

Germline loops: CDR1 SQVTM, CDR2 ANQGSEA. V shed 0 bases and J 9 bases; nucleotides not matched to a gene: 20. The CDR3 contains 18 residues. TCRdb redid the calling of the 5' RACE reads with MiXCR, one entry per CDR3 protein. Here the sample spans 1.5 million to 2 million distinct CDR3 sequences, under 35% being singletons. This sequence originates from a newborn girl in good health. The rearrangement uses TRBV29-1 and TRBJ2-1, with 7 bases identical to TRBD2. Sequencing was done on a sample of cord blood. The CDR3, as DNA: TGCAGCGTTGAAGATCAAGGCGGGAGAGGGTGGGGCCCCAGTGAGCAGTTCTTC. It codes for CSVEDQGGRGWGPSEQFF.